Shown below are 13 T cell receptor beta chains from a single sample sequenced in a study of T cell changes during pregnancy in multiple sclerosis. TCRdb's table, derived via immunoSEQ multiplex PCR, lists solely in-frame clones and lacks some. Of fewer than 95,000 clones in the sample, 94% were seen once. The sequences come from peripheral blood, collected in the third trimester of pregnancy. These receptors came from a female donor with multiple sclerosis, enrolled in a pregnancy study.

The chain recombines TRBV5-4 with TRBJ2-7; 11 nucleotides line up with TRBD2. The germline CDR1 and CDR2 sequences are SGHNT and YYREEE (reference sequence). Losses at the gene ends were 3 bases for V and 5 bases for J; bases not matched to a gene: 16. The CDR3 totals 18 residues. CDR3 bases: TGTGCCAGCAGCTCCCCTCACGCCCTAGCGGGAGGTGTCAACGAGCAGTACTTC. Encoded protein: CASSSPHALAGGVNEQYF.

The CDR3 bases are TGTGCCACCAGCATCTTTCTAGCGGGAGTTAGAAATGAGCAGTTCTTC. This gives the protein CATSIFLAGVRNEQFF. J is TRBJ2-1 and V is TRBV15, with 10 bases matching TRBD2. After removal of 4 bases from V and 7 bases from J, the junction contained 10 bases not matched to a gene. This CDR3 is 16 amino acids long. Germline V gives CDR1 LNHNV, CDR2 YYDKDF (reference sequence).

This chain joins TRBV10-3 and TRBJ1-4; 7 positions agree with TRBD1. Unmatched junction bases numbered 10, after V lost 10 bases and J lost 8 bases. This CDR3 is built from 13 residues. Per the germline V gene, CDR1 is ENHRY and CDR2 is SYGVKD. Here the CDR3 reads CATKGGPGEKLFF. CDR3 DNA: TGTGCCACAAAAGGGGGCCCAGGAGAAAAACTGTTTTTT.

The chain couples TRBV9 to TRBJ2-6, with TRBD2 matching over 12 bases. J was trimmed by 3 bases and V by 2 bases; bases with no gene match: 6. CDR1 is SGDLS, CDR2 YYNGEE, per germline. The CDR3 spans 18 residues. Written as DNA, the CDR3 is TGTGCCAGCAGCGTTCTAGCGGGAGGGCCGGTTGGGGCCAACGTCCTGACTTTC. This gives the protein CASSVLAGGPVGANVLTF.

The DNA for the CDR3 is TGTGCCAGCAGCTCACCCGGGGTGGGGGGTGAGCAGTACTTC. It specifies CASSSPGVGGEQYF. The chain carries TRBV5-4 and TRBJ2-7; D may be TRBD2 (6 bases). The CDR3 loop spans 14 amino acids. The V gene lost 3 bases and the J gene lost 7 bases, with 17 bases spanning the gap. CDR1 and CDR2 (germline): SGHNT, YYREEE (reference sequence).

The chain uses TRBV29-1 and TRBJ2-1; 11 bases line up with TRBD2. Trimming at V came to 3 bases and at J to 4 bases, leaving 8 bases not matched to a gene. The CDR3 has 16 amino acids. In germline, CDR1 is SQVTM, CDR2 ANQGSEA. The CDR3 reads CSVDTPTSGRYNEQFF. DNA of the CDR3: TGCAGCGTTGATACCCCAACTAGCGGGAGATACAATGAGCAGTTCTTC.

This chain uses TRBV7-8 with TRBJ2-7; 7 nucleotides line up with TRBD2. This CDR3 contains 15 residues. J was trimmed by 4 bases and V by 5 bases; bases with no gene match: 11. Germline CDR1 and CDR2: SGHVS and FQNEAQ. CDR3 DNA: TGTGCCAGCAGCGATGGGCTAGCGGTTCGTTACGAGCAGTACTTC. Translation: CASSDGLAVRYEQYF.

CDR3 in amino acids: CASSSGSSTDTQYF. The CDR3 DNA sequence: TGTGCCAGCAGCTCCGGGAGTAGCACAGATACGCAGTATTTT. The rearrangement uses TRBV5-6 and TRBJ2-3; D perhaps matches TRBD2 (6 bases). The CDR3 contains 14 residues. Germline lookup yields CDR1 SGHDT and CDR2 YYEEEE. The V gene lost 3 bases and the J gene lost 0 bases, with 8 bases spanning the gap.

The gene calls are TRBV7-6 and TRBJ2-7; D unresolved. This CDR3 comprises 17 residues. Germline values: CDR1 SGHVS, CDR2 FNYEAQ. Trimming left V 0 bases short and J 0 bases short, with 15 bases between. This CDR3 is CASSLASGGTYSYEQYF. The CDR3 nucleotides read TGTGCCAGCAGCTTAGCGTCCGGCGGCACCTACTCCTACGAGCAGTACTTC.

The rearrangement joins TRBV5-1 to TRBJ1-1; D possibly corresponds to TRBD1 (6 bases). In germline, CDR1 is SGHRS, CDR2 YFSETQ. Between the trimmed V and J ends, which lost 1 base and 3 bases, there was a span of 13 bases. This CDR3 comprises 15 residues. The CDR3 sequence: CASSLYTGWDTEAFF. The CDR3 DNA is TGCGCCAGCAGCTTGTACACAGGGTGGGACACTGAAGCTTTCTTT.

The genes are TRBV6-4 and TRBJ2-7, with D perhaps TRBD2 (5 bases). Germline CDR1 MRHNA, CDR2 SNTAGT. V was shortened by 3 bases and J by 2 bases, with 14 bases between the two germline ends. This CDR3 has 15 amino acids. The CDR3 nucleotides are TGTGCCAGCAGTGAGGCCGGAAGCGGTCCCTACGAGCAGTACTTC. It yields the protein CASSEAGSGPYEQYF.

V and J are TRBV6-1 and TRBJ2-1; D call uncertain. V lost 4 bases and J lost 3, with 10 bases in between. The CDR3 loop spans 14 amino acids. The germline V gene encodes CDR1 MNHNS and CDR2 SASEGT. The CDR3 here is CASSANYFYNEQFF. In DNA form, the CDR3 reads TGTGCCAGCAGTGCCAATTACTTCTACAATGAGCAGTTCTTC.

The V call is TRBV27, the J call TRBJ1-1, with D tentatively TRBD1 (5 bases). This CDR3 has 13 residues. The germline CDR1 and CDR2 sequences are MNHEY and SMNVEV (reference sequence). The germline V and J ends were trimmed by 3 bases and 6 bases, with 11 bases remaining between them. The CDR3 region is CASSLGGFAEAFF. The CDR3 DNA follows: TGTGCCAGCAGTTTGGGGGGGTTTGCTGAAGCTTTCTTT.